This T cell receptor (beta chain) was captured in a study of T cell responses to AZD1222 COVID-19 vaccine. Findings and limits, study-wide: Donors in the cohort were predominantly white British and more often female, and clonal diversity was possibly underestimated.

The CDR3 spans 14 residues. In germline, CDR1 is ENHRY, CDR2 SYGVKD. V shed 4 bases, J shed 2 bases, and the junction held 3 bases outside the gene matches. The protocol was immunoSEQ multiplex PCR, while the TCRdb copy is restricted to in-frame clones and leaves out a portion. Of 170,000 or so clones in the sample, 90% were seen once. Worth noting for this clone: Its target is not known.

V usage is TRBV10-3 and J usage is TRBJ2-7; 9 bases agree with TRBD1. This specimen consisted of peripheral blood, obtained on day 0 of AZD1222 vaccination. The sequence came from an adult in good health. CDR3 nucleotide sequence: TGTGCCATCAGTGGGACAGGGGTGACCTACGAGCAGTACTTC. This translates into CAISGTGVTYEQYF.